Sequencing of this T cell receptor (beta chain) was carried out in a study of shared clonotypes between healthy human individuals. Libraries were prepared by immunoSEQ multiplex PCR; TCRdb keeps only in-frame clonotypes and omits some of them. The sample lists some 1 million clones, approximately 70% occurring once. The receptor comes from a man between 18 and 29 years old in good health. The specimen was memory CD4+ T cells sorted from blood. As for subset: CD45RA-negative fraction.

In nucleotides, the CDR3 is TGCGCCAGCAGCTGGGGGCCTCGGCAAGAAAGATCTGGAAACACCATATATTTT. Protein: CASSWGPRQERSGNTIYF. J is TRBJ1-3 and V is TRBV5-1; D might be TRBD1 (6 bases). Germline CDR1 and CDR2: SGHRS and YFSETQ. Trimming removed 3 bases at V and 1 base at J, with 20 bases between. This CDR3 has 18 residues.